The subject of this entry is one T cell receptor (beta chain). Germline lookup yields CDR1 SQVTM and CDR2 ANQGSEA. Unmatched junction bases numbered 7, after V lost 6 bases and J lost 2 bases. The CDR3 spans 14 residues. The source of the sample is a study of blood T cell repertoires in COVID-19. Study at large: Acute and convalescent COVID-19 specimens originated in the United States, Italy and Spain. PBMCs, B-cell-depleted T cells, or T cells provided the cDNA or gDNA that made up the material.

Authors' data handling: Reference gene primer amplification gave nucleated cell count estimates. Profiling relied on immunoSEQ multiplex PCR, and the TCRdb table lists in-frame clones only, not all of them. V, J and clone size were drawn from that table, and D and trimming were deduced from the DNA. Of 84,000 or so clones in the sample, around 80% were seen once. The specimen was peripheral blood. This receptor was identified in a woman of 80 years or more with acute or convalescent COVID-19. The chain combines TRBV29-1 with TRBJ2-3; 8 bases fit TRBD2. The chain's CDR3 is CSVGTGGPTDTQYF. The CDR3 DNA reads TGCAGCGTCGGCACGGGAGGGCCCACAGATACGCAGTATTTT.